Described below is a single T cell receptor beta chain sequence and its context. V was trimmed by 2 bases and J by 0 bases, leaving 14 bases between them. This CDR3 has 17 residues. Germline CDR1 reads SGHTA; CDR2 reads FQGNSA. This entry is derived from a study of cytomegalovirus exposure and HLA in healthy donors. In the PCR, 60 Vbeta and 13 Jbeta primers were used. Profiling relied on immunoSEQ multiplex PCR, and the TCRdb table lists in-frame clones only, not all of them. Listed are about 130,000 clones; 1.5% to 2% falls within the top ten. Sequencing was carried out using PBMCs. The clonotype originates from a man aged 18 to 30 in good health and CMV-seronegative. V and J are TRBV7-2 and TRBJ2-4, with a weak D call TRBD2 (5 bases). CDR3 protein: CASSLLGLPLAKNIQYF. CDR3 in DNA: TGTGCCAGCAGCTTATTAGGACTTCCCTTAGCCAAAAACATTCAGTACTTC.